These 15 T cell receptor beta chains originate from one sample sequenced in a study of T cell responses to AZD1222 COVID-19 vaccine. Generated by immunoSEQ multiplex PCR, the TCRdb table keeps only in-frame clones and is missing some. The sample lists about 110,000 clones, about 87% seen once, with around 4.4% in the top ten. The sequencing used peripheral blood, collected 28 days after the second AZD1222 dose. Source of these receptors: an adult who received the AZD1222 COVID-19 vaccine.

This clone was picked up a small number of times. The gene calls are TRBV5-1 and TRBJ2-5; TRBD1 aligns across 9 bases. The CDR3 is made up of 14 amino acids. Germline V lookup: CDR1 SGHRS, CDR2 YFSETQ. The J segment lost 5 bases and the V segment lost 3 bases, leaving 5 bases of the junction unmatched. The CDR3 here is CASSYRGPGETQYF. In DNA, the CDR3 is TGCGCCAGCAGCTACAGGGGGCCGGGGGAGACCCAGTACTTC.

The CDR3 DNA sequence: TGTGCCAGCAGCTTCTCGGCGGGGAGCTCCTACGAGCAGTACTTC. Residues: CASSFSAGSSYEQYF. This chain joins TRBV7-3 and TRBJ2-7; TRBD2 might be the D (6 bases). Germline V gene sequence: CDR1 SGHTA, CDR2 FQGTGA. The CDR3 is made up of 15 amino acids. Between the trimmed V and J ends, which lost 3 bases and 0 bases, there was a span of 12 bases.

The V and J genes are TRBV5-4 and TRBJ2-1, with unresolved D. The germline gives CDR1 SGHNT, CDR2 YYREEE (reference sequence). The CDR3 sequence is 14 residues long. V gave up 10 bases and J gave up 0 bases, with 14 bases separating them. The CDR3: CAYPSGSSYNEQFF. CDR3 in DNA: TGTGCCTACCCTTCCGGTAGCTCCTACAATGAGCAGTTCTTC.

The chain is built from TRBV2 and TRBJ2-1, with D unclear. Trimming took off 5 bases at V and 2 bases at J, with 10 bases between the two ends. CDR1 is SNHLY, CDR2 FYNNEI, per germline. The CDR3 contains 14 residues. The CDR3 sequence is CASSMRTAYNEQFF. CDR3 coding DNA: TGTGCCAGCAGTATGAGGACCGCCTACAATGAGCAGTTCTTC. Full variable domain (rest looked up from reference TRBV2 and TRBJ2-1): EPEVTQTPSHQVTQMGQEVILRCVPISNHLYFYWYRQILGQKVEFLVSFYNNEISEKSEIFDDQFSVERPDGSNFTLKIRSTKLEDSAMYFCASSMRTAYNEQFFGPGTRLTVL.

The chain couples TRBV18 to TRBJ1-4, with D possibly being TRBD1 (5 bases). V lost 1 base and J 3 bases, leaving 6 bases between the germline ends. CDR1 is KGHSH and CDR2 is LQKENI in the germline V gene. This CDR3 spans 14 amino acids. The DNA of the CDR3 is TGTGCCAGCTCACCACGGGACCCTAATGAAAAACTGTTTTTT. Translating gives CASSPRDPNEKLFF.

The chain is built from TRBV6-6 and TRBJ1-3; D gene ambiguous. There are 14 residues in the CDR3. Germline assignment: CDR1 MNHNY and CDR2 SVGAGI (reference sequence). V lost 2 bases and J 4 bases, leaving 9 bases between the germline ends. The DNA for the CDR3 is TGTGCCAGCAGTTACCCTGGCCGGGGAAACACCATATATTTT. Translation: CASSYPGRGNTIYF.

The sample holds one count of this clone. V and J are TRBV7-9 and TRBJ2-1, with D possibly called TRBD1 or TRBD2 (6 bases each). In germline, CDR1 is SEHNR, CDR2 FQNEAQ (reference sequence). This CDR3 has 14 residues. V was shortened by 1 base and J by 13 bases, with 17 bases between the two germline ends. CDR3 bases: TGTGCCAGCAGCTTAGGGGCAGGGGAGGTCCGTCAGTTCTTC. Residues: CASSLGAGEVRQFF. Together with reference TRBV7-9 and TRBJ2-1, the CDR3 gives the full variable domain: DTGVSQNPRHKITKRGQNVTFRCDPISEHNRLYWYRQTLGQGPEFLTYFQNEAQLEKSRLLSDRFSAERPKGSFSTLEIQRTEQGDSAMYLCASSLGAGEVRQFFGPGTRLTVL.

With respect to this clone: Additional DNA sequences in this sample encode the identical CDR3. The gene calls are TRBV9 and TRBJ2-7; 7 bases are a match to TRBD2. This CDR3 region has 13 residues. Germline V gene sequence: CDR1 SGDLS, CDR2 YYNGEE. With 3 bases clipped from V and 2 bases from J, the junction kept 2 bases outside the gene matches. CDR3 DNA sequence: TGTGCCAGCAGCGGGAGCGGGGCCTACGAGCAGTACTTC. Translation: CASSGSGAYEQYF.

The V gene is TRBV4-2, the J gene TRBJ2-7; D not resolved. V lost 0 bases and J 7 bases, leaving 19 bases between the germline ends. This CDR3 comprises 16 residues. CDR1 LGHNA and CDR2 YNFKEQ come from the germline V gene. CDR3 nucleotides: TGTGCCAGCAGCCAAGAGTGGGCGGTGACCTTGGGAGAGCAGTACTTC. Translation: CASSQEWAVTLGEQYF.

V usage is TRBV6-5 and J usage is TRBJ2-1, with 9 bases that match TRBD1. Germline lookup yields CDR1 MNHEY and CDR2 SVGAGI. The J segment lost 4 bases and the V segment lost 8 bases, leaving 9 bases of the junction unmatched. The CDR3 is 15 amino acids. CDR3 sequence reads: CASCPGTGPYNEQFF. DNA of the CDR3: TGTGCCAGCTGTCCCGGGACAGGGCCATACAATGAGCAGTTCTTC.

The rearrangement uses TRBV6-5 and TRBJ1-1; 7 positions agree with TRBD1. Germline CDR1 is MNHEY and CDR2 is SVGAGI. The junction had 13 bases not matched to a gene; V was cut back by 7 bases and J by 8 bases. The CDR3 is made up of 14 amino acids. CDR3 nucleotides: TGTGCCAGCAAAATTGACAGGGTCATCCAAGAAGCTTTCTTT. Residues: CASKIDRVIQEAFF.

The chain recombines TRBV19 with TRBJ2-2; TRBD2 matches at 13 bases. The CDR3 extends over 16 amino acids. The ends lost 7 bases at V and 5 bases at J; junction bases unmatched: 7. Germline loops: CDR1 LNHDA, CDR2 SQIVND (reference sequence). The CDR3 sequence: CASIGTSGVSTGELFF. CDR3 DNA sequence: TGTGCCAGTATTGGGACTAGCGGGGTTTCGACCGGGGAGCTGTTTTTT.

DNA of the CDR3: TGTGCCTGGCACGGGACAAACGCCTACGAGCAGTACTTC. Translation: CAWHGTNAYEQYF. The J gene is TRBJ2-7, the V gene TRBV30; D perhaps matches TRBD1 (6 bases). Trimming pared 5 bases from V and 2 bases from J, leaving 13 bases between. The CDR3 spans 13 residues. The germline CDR1 and CDR2 sequences are GTSNPN and SVGIG (reference sequence).

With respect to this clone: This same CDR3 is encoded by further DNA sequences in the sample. The CDR3 sequence: CASSLQGMNTEAFF. The CDR3 nucleotides read TGCGCCAGCAGCTTGCAGGGTATGAACACTGAAGCTTTCTTT. The genes are TRBV5-1 and TRBJ1-1; weak D call: TRBD1 (5 bases). The CDR3 spans 14 residues. V was shortened by 1 base and J by 0 bases, with 7 bases between the two germline ends. Germline V CDR1 and CDR2: SGHRS, YFSETQ.

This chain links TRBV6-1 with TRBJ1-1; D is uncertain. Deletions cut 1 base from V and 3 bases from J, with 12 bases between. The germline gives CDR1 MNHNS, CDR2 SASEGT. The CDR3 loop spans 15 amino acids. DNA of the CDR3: TGTGCCAGCAGTGAAGTTATGGGTGGGTACACTGAAGCTTTCTTT. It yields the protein CASSEVMGGYTEAFF.